This is a list of T cell receptor beta chains from one sample in a study of vaccination and CD4 T cells after COVID-19. TCRdb used MiXCR to reprocess the PCR reads, holding one entry per CDR3 protein. The sample has fewer than 20,000 distinct CDR3 sequences, 60% to 75% seen once. Antigens of these TCRs are unknown. The sequencing sample was made of CD4+ T cells from blood, cultured in vitro. The source is a human donor who had recovered from COVID-19. Both conserved end residues are part of each CDR3. The D gene is left open where the match is weak. Not every row has a clone size; where given, it reads once, few, many or a size class.

V: TRBV30; J: TRBJ1-1; D: NA; length: 13; size: NA; DNA: TGTGCCTGGAGGGACACCGGGGACACTGAAGCTTTCTTT; CDR3: CAWRDTGDTEAFF
V: TRBV7-6; J: TRBJ1-6; D: NA; length: 12; size: NA; DNA: TGTGCCAGCAGCGATCAGGGGTCACCCCTCCACTTT; CDR3: CASSDQGSPLHF
V: TRBV20-1; J: TRBJ1-3; D: NA; length: 15; size: few; DNA: TGCAGTGCCCCCCCGCGGGGCGCATCAGGAAACACCATATATTTT; CDR3: CSAPPRGASGNTIYF
V: TRBV5-1; J: TRBJ1-5; D: TRBD1; length: 15; size: NA; DNA: TGCGCCAGCAGCAGAGGACAGGGGGACAATCAGCCCCAGCATTTT; CDR3: CASSRGQGDNQPQHF
V: TRBV7-9; J: TRBJ2-2; D: NA; length: 15; size: NA; DNA: TGTGCCAGGGGCCCCGGGACGAGGGACACCGGGGAGCTGTTTTTT; CDR3: CARGPGTRDTGELFF
V: TRBV4-1; J: TRBJ2-7; D: NA; length: 14; size: NA; DNA: TGCGCCAGCAGCCCCCAGAGGGGGGTGGGCGAGCAGTACTTC; CDR3: CASSPQRGVGEQYF
V: TRBV2; J: TRBJ2-7; D: TRBD1; length: 14; size: NA; DNA: TGTGCCAGCAGGATAGGACAGGGGCGCTACGAGCAGTACTTC; CDR3: CASRIGQGRYEQYF
V: TRBV19; J: TRBJ2-2; D: NA; length: 17; size: NA; DNA: TGTGCCAGTAGTATAGGGCGAGGGGGAGCGCACACCGGGGAGCTGTTTTTT; CDR3: CASSIGRGGAHTGELFF
V: TRBV6-1; J: TRBJ1-6; D: NA; length: 13; size: NA; DNA: TGTGCCAGCTCCTCTGGGGATCGTTCACCCCTCCACTTT; CDR3: CASSSGDRSPLHF
V: TRBV10-3; J: TRBJ2-5; D: TRBD2; length: 14; size: few; DNA: TGTGCCATTGGAGGGACTAGCGTACAAGAGACCCAGTACTTC; CDR3: CAIGGTSVQETQYF
V: TRBV6-1; J: TRBJ1-5; D: NA; length: 15; size: NA; DNA: TGTGCCAGCCGGGAGGCAGGGTTTAGCAATCAGCCCCAGCATTTT; CDR3: CASREAGFSNQPQHF
V: TRBV11-2; J: TRBJ2-3; D: NA; length: 15; size: NA; DNA: TGTGCCAGCACCGATTCGCGGAGACGCACAGATACGCAGTATTTT; CDR3: CASTDSRRRTDTQYF
V: TRBV6-1; J: TRBJ1-5; D: NA; length: 13; size: NA; DNA: TGTGCCAGCAGTAGCAGGGGTAATCAGCCCCAGCATTTT; CDR3: CASSSRGNQPQHF
V: TRBV18; J: TRBJ2-7; D: NA; length: 15; size: NA; DNA: TGTGCCAGCTCCCCGACCGTAGGGCCCCGAAACGAGCAGTACTTC; CDR3: CASSPTVGPRNEQYF
V: TRBV6-4; J: TRBJ2-5; D: NA; length: 13; size: few; DNA: TGTGCCAGCAGTGGGGATATGGCAGAGACCCAGTACTTC; CDR3: CASSGDMAETQYF
V: TRBV2; J: TRBJ2-7; D: TRBD1; length: 13; size: NA; DNA: TGTGCCAGCAGTGGCGACAGGGACTACGAGCAGTACTTC; CDR3: CASSGDRDYEQYF
V: TRBV7-9; J: TRBJ1-2; D: TRBD1; length: 14; size: NA; DNA: TGTGCCAGCAGCCCGCCGACAGGGGGAAATGGCTACACCTTC; CDR3: CASSPPTGGNGYTF
V: TRBV7-2; J: TRBJ2-3; D: NA; length: 14; size: NA; DNA: TGTGCCAGCAGCTCACAATCCGGCACAGATACGCAGTATTTT; CDR3: CASSSQSGTDTQYF
V: TRBV6-1; J: TRBJ1-1; D: NA; length: 12; size: medium-sized; DNA: TGTGCCAACACGATCGCCGGGGGGCTTGGTTTCTTT; CDR3: CANTIAGGLGFF
V: TRBV6-2/TRBV6-3; J: TRBJ2-3; D: NA; length: 15; size: NA; DNA: TGTGCCAGCAGTTCGCTAGAGAGGTCAACAGATACGCAGTATTTT; CDR3: CASSSLERSTDTQYF
V: TRBV6-2/TRBV6-3; J: TRBJ2-7; D: NA; length: 14; size: NA; DNA: TGTGCCAGCGGCGACCCGGGGCGGCGTGGGGAGCAGTACTTC; CDR3: CASGDPGRRGEQYF
V: TRBV11-2; J: TRBJ2-3; D: TRBD2; length: 16; size: NA; DNA: TGTGCCAGCAGCATTAGCGGCGGGAGCGTTACAGATACGCAGTATTTT; CDR3: CASSISGGSVTDTQYF
V: TRBV18; J: TRBJ1-6; D: NA; length: 15; size: NA; DNA: TGTGCCAGCTCACCCGGCGGGGGGAATAATTCACCCCTCCACTTT; CDR3: CASSPGGGNNSPLHF
V: TRBV24-1; J: TRBJ2-1; D: TRBD2; length: 17; size: NA; DNA: TGTGCCACCAGTGACCCGGGACTAGGGGTCTCCTACAATGAGCAGTTCTTC; CDR3: CATSDPGLGVSYNEQFF
V: TRBV11-3; J: TRBJ2-1; D: NA; length: 14; size: NA; DNA: TGTGCCAGCAGCTTAGGTGGCACTCTCAATGAGCAGTTCTTC; CDR3: CASSLGGTLNEQFF
V: TRBV11-1; J: TRBJ1-2; D: NA; length: 17; size: NA; DNA: TGTGCCAGCAGCTTGGCGGGGACGGACCCCTTGGGCTATGGCTACACCTTC; CDR3: CASSLAGTDPLGYGYTF
V: TRBV7-2; J: TRBJ2-2; D: NA; length: 14; size: NA; DNA: TGTGCCAGCAGCTTGTCAGGGAGCACCGGGGAGCTGTTTTTT; CDR3: CASSLSGSTGELFF
V: TRBV28; J: TRBJ2-3; D: NA; length: 16; size: NA; DNA: TGTGCCAGCAGTTGGGCGCGGTCATCGGGGCGGGATACGCAGTATTTT; CDR3: CASSWARSSGRDTQYF
V: TRBV20-1; J: TRBJ1-5; D: NA; length: 15; size: NA; DNA: TGCAGTGCTAGCCCGGTGGTGGTTGGCAATCAGCCCCAGCATTTT; CDR3: CSASPVVVGNQPQHF
V: TRBV2; J: TRBJ1-5; D: NA; length: 13; size: NA; DNA: TGTGCCAGCTGGACTGGGGGAAGTCAGCCCCAGCATTTT; CDR3: CASWTGGSQPQHF
V: TRBV6-1; J: TRBJ2-5; D: NA; length: 16; size: NA; DNA: TGTGCCAGCAGAGAACCCCCGAGACTGGGGGACGAGACCCAGTACTTC; CDR3: CASREPPRLGDETQYF
V: TRBV20-1; J: TRBJ1-1; D: NA; length: 14; size: NA; DNA: TGCAGTGCTAGTCTGGGGGCGCAGGTCACTGAAGCTTTCTTT; CDR3: CSASLGAQVTEAFF
V: TRBV19; J: TRBJ1-2; D: NA; length: 14; size: NA; DNA: TGTGCCAGCACCGGGGCCTCGAAGGGCTATGGCTACACCTTC; CDR3: CASTGASKGYGYTF
V: TRBV5-4; J: TRBJ2-5; D: NA; length: 17; size: once; DNA: TGTGCCAGCAGCTTGCGCCTAGGGCTAGCGACCCAAGAGACCCAGTACTTC; CDR3: CASSLRLGLATQETQYF
V: TRBV5-1; J: TRBJ1-3; D: TRBD1; length: 14; size: NA; DNA: TGCGCCAGCAGCCCGGACAGGGAAGGAAACACCATATATTTT; CDR3: CASSPDREGNTIYF
V: TRBV7-2; J: TRBJ2-2; D: NA; length: 16; size: NA; DNA: TGTGCCAGCAGCACCCTACTGGGGGGGCGGGCCGGGGAGCTGTTTTTT; CDR3: CASSTLLGGRAGELFF
V: TRBV6-2/TRBV6-3; J: TRBJ2-2; D: NA; length: 16; size: NA; DNA: TGTGCCAGCAGCAAGGCGGGGTCACTAAACACCGGGGAGCTGTTTTTT; CDR3: CASSKAGSLNTGELFF
V: TRBV7-6; J: TRBJ1-3; D: NA; length: 16; size: NA; DNA: TGTGCCAGCAGCGTCAGCCCGGGAGCGGTCGGAAACACCATATATTTT; CDR3: CASSVSPGAVGNTIYF
V: TRBV28; J: TRBJ1-2; D: TRBD1; length: 15; size: NA; DNA: TGTGCCAGCAGTTTGAGGGGGCCAGCTAACTATGGCTACACCTTC; CDR3: CASSLRGPANYGYTF
V: TRBV6-1; J: TRBJ1-6; D: NA; length: 15; size: NA; DNA: TGTGCCAGCAGTGAAGTGCAGGGGAGGAATTCACCCCTCCACTTT; CDR3: CASSEVQGRNSPLHF
V: TRBV19; J: TRBJ1-1; D: NA; length: 13; size: few; DNA: TGTGCCAGTATGAAGGGCACGAACACTGAAGCTTTCTTT; CDR3: CASMKGTNTEAFF
V: TRBV20-1; J: TRBJ1-2; D: NA; length: 14; size: once; DNA: TGCAGTGCTACTGTGAGGCCAGCTAACTATGGCTACACCTTC; CDR3: CSATVRPANYGYTF
V: TRBV15; J: TRBJ2-2; D: NA; length: 14; size: NA; DNA: TGTGCCACCAGCATTCGCTTAAACACCGGGGAGCTGTTTTTT; CDR3: CATSIRLNTGELFF
V: TRBV6-1; J: TRBJ1-6; D: NA; length: 11; size: NA; DNA: TGTGCCAGCCAAGAGGATTCACCCCTCCACTTT; CDR3: CASQEDSPLHF
V: TRBV6-1; J: TRBJ1-6; D: NA; length: 11; size: few; DNA: TGTGCCAGCAGTGATTATTCACCCCTCCACTTT; CDR3: CASSDYSPLHF
V: TRBV5-1; J: TRBJ1-6; D: NA; length: 15; size: NA; DNA: TGCGCCAGCAGCTTGGTTGCAGGGAATGACTCACCCCTCCACTTT; CDR3: CASSLVAGNDSPLHF
V: TRBV4-2; J: TRBJ2-2; D: TRBD2; length: 18; size: NA; DNA: TGTGCCAGCAGCCTGGGACTAGCGGGAGCCCCGAACACCGGGGAGCTGTTTTTT; CDR3: CASSLGLAGAPNTGELFF
V: TRBV11-3; J: TRBJ2-1; D: NA; length: 13; size: once; DNA: TGTGCCAGCAGCTTACATGAAATGAATGAGCAGTTCTTC; CDR3: CASSLHEMNEQFF
V: TRBV11-2; J: TRBJ1-3; D: NA; length: 17; size: NA; DNA: TGTGCCAGCAGCTTAGCATACGGGGGCCTCTCTGGAAGCACCATATATTTT; CDR3: CASSLAYGGLSGSTIYF
V: TRBV6-1; J: TRBJ2-7; D: NA; length: 12; size: NA; DNA: TGTGCCAGCAACGCCGGCTCCTACGAGCAGTACTTC; CDR3: CASNAGSYEQYF
V: TRBV19; J: TRBJ1-5; D: NA; length: 14; size: NA; DNA: TGTGCCAGTAGTAGACTGAACCGCAATCAGCCCCAGCATTTT; CDR3: CASSRLNRNQPQHF
V: TRBV27; J: TRBJ2-5; D: TRBD2; length: 16; size: NA; DNA: TGTGCCAGCAGTCCCGGGACTAGCGGGAAACAAGAGACCCAGTACTTC; CDR3: CASSPGTSGKQETQYF
V: TRBV7-2; J: TRBJ2-7; D: NA; length: 12; size: NA; DNA: TGTGCCAGCAGCTCCCAGTACTACGAGCAGTACTTC; CDR3: CASSSQYYEQYF